This TCR beta chain is from a study of tumor-infiltrating lymphocytes in oesophageal squamous cell carcinoma. TCRdb reprocessed the PCR reads with MiXCR, giving one entry per CDR3 protein. The sample lists under 15,000 distinct CDR3 sequences; 54% were seen once. The CDR3 contains 16 residues. The rearrangement links TRBV12-3 or TRBV12-4 to TRBJ2-1, with 13 bases identical to TRBD2. The J call is doubtful: the DNA matches TRBJ2-7 better. The receptor was isolated from a female donor with esophageal squamous cell carcinoma. Sequenced material: esophageal tumor tissue. Here the CDR3 reads CASSYRGLAGTYEQYF. CDR3 nucleotides: TGTGCCAGCAGTTATCGGGGACTAGCGGGGACCTACGAGCAGTACTTC.